The rows below give T cell receptor beta chains drawn from one sample of a study of CD8 T cells in ankylosing spondylitis. TCRdb re-called the 5' RACE reads with MiXCR, one entry per CDR3 protein. The table lists around 770,000 distinct CDR3 sequences, roughly 19% of them singletons. Sequencing input: blood, either unsorted or a sorted T cell fraction (not recorded which). These receptors were collected from a male donor with ankylosing spondylitis. CDR3s include the opening cysteine and the closing phenylalanine or tryptophan. The D gene is left open where the match is weak. Clone size, where shown, is once, few, many, or a class for clones that have expanded.

J,length,D,V,size,CDR3,DNA
TRBJ2-5,15,TRBD2,TRBV20-1,few,CSARSSGSLEETQYF,TGCAGTGCTAGGTCCAGCGGGAGTTTGGAAGAGACCCAGTACTTC
TRBJ2-5,16,TRBD2,TRBV4-1,few,CASSQVGTSVGETQYF,TGCGCCAGCAGCCAAGTAGGGACTAGTGTGGGAGAGACCCAGTACTTC
TRBJ1-1,14,.,TRBV6-1,few,CASSRNRESTEAFF,TGTGCCAGCAGTCGGAACAGGGAGAGCACTGAAGCTTTCTTT
TRBJ1-2,16,.,TRBV29-1,few,CSVGSSRDTTNYGYTF,TGCAGCGTTGGGTCCTCCCGGGACACAACTAACTATGGCTACACCTTC
TRBJ1-2,13,.,TRBV5-1,.,CASSLDGGGGYTF,TGCGCCAGCAGCTTGGATGGTGGAGGTGGCTACACCTTC
TRBJ2-3,15,.,TRBV4-1,few,CASSPGSGPLDTQYF,TGCGCCAGCAGCCCTGGTTCGGGCCCCCTGGATACGCAGTATTTT
TRBJ2-2,16,.,TRBV5-6,few,CASSLSQGSYTGELFF,TGTGCCAGCAGCTTGAGTCAGGGGTCTTACACCGGGGAGCTGTTTTTT
TRBJ2-1,11,.,TRBV6-2/TRBV6-3,.,CASSSHYEQFF,TGTGCCAGCAGTTCCCACTATGAGCAGTTCTTC
TRBJ1-1,15,TRBD1,TRBV7-9,few,CASSSAGTGLTEAFF,TGTGCCAGCAGCTCGGCCGGGACAGGGTTAACTGAAGCTTTCTTT
TRBJ1-2,14,.,TRBV12-3/TRBV12-4,.,CASSLGLGSYGYTF,TGTGCCAGCAGTTTAGGACTGGGGTCTTATGGCTACACCTTC
TRBJ2-3,12,TRBD1,TRBV20-1,few,CSARQGRDTQYF,TGCAGTGCGCGACAGGGACGGGATACGCAGTATTTT
TRBJ2-1,14,.,TRBV24-1,.,CATNDARGGNEQFF,TGTGCCACCAACGATGCAAGGGGGGGGAATGAGCAGTTCTTC
TRBJ1-6,14,.,TRBV7-3,.,CASSLTQGGSPLHF,TGTGCCAGCAGCTTAACACAGGGAGGTTCACCCCTCCACTTT
TRBJ2-7,15,TRBD2,TRBV10-3,.,CAIRGLSGGASEQYF,TGTGCCATCAGAGGACTAAGCGGGGGGGCCTCCGAGCAGTACTTC
TRBJ2-1,17,TRBD2,TRBV11-1,few,CASSLLSLAGTYNEQFF,TGTGCCAGCAGCTTACTTTCCCTAGCGGGAACCTACAATGAGCAGTTCTTC
TRBJ2-7,14,.,TRBV28,.,CASSLVATDYEQYF,TGTGCCAGCAGTTTAGTCGCGACAGACTACGAGCAGTACTTC
TRBJ2-1,15,TRBD1,TRBV29-1,.,CSARGGTGVYNEQFF,TGCAGCGCGCGAGGTGGGACAGGGGTATACAATGAGCAGTTCTTC
TRBJ2-5,12,.,TRBV28,.,CATLGGIETQYF,TGTGCCACCTTAGGCGGGATAGAGACCCAGTACTTC
TRBJ1-2,14,.,TRBV5-5,.,CASSLGQGLPGYTF,TGTGCCAGCAGCTTGGGTCAGGGGCTCCCTGGCTACACCTTC
TRBJ2-7,13,.,TRBV6-1,.,CASSEQRNYEQYF,TGTGCCAGCAGTGAACAGAGGAACTACGAGCAGTACTTC
TRBJ1-1,14,.,TRBV7-9,.,CASSPGKGATEAFF,TGTGCCAGCAGCCCCGGCAAAGGGGCGACTGAAGCTTTCTTT
TRBJ1-2,14,.,TRBV12-3/TRBV12-4,.,CASSLDDRSYGYTF,TGTGCCAGCAGTTTAGACGACCGAAGCTATGGCTACACCTTC
TRBJ1-3,19,.,TRBV5-1,few,CASSLGGSTGPAFGNTIYF,TGCGCCAGCAGCTTGGGGGGTTCGACGGGCCCCGCTTTTGGAAACACCATATATTTT
TRBJ2-1,15,.,TRBV11-2,.,CASSYSSNPYNEQFF,TGTGCCAGCAGCTACTCTAGTAACCCCTACAATGAGCAGTTCTTC
TRBJ2-7,13,TRBD1,TRBV20-1,few,CSAIGGQIYEQYF,TGCAGTGCTATTGGGGGACAGATCTACGAGCAGTACTTC
TRBJ1-1,14,.,TRBV4-2,.,CASSPRAESTEAFF,TGTGCCAGCAGTCCCAGGGCCGAGAGCACTGAAGCTTTCTTT
TRBJ1-1,12,.,TRBV12-3/TRBV12-4,.,CASTDLPDAAFF,TGTGCCAGCACGGACCTTCCCGACGCGGCTTTCTTT
TRBJ2-5,15,.,TRBV15,few,CATSRDLGVGETQYF,TGTGCCACCAGCAGAGATCTGGGAGTGGGGGAGACCCAGTACTTC
TRBJ1-2,13,.,TRBV12-3/TRBV12-4,.,CASSFWGANGYTF,TGTGCCAGCAGTTTTTGGGGGGCGAATGGCTACACCTTC
TRBJ2-3,18,TRBD2,TRBV9,few,CASSRGLAAKSSTDTQYF,TGTGCCAGCAGCCGGGGACTAGCGGCCAAATCTAGCACAGATACGCAGTATTTT
TRBJ1-1,13,.,TRBV5-1,.,CASSLEAEGEAFF,TGCGCCAGCAGCTTGGAGGCTGAGGGAGAAGCTTTCTTT
TRBJ2-3,15,TRBD1,TRBV12-3/TRBV12-4,many,CASSFRGGRGDTQYF,TGTGCCAGCAGTTTTCGAGGGGGCAGAGGAGATACGCAGTATTTT
TRBJ2-5,15,TRBD2,TRBV20-1,few,CSAIRGGSGSETQYF,TGCAGTGCTATCCGGGGAGGTAGCGGGAGCGAGACCCAGTACTTC
TRBJ1-4,15,.,TRBV6-1,many,CASSLRTEGGEKLFF,TGTGCCAGCAGTCTCCGGACAGAAGGTGGGGAAAAACTGTTTTTT
TRBJ1-1,14,TRBD1,TRBV2,.,CASSEQGVNTEAFF,TGTGCCAGCAGTGAACAGGGGGTGAACACTGAAGCTTTCTTT
TRBJ2-1,15,.,TRBV10-3,.,CAISEKYGPYNEQFF,TGTGCCATCAGTGAGAAGTATGGTCCATACAATGAGCAGTTCTTC
TRBJ1-2,13,.,TRBV6-1,few,CASSEGINYGYTF,TGTGCCAGCAGTGAAGGGATTAACTATGGCTACACCTTC
TRBJ2-1,16,TRBD2,TRBV28,few,CASSPSGRRDYNEQFF,TGTGCCAGCAGCCCTAGCGGGAGGAGGGACTACAATGAGCAGTTCTTC
TRBJ2-1,15,.,TRBV12-3/TRBV12-4,.,CASSPGVSSYNEQFF,TGTGCCAGCAGCCCGGGGGTAAGCTCCTACAATGAGCAGTTCTTC
TRBJ1-2,14,.,TRBV20-1,.,CSANGILANYGYTF,TGCAGTGCTAATGGGATTCTAGCTAACTATGGCTACACCTTC
TRBJ1-2,17,TRBD1,TRBV4-1,.,CASSQATGTGPNYGYTF,TGCGCCAGCAGCCAAGCCACCGGGACAGGCCCCAACTATGGCTACACCTTC
TRBJ2-2,16,.,TRBV9,.,CASSVALQAGTGELFF,TGTGCCAGCAGCGTAGCTTTACAGGCAGGGACCGGGGAGCTGTTTTTT
TRBJ2-7,13,.,TRBV5-1,many,CASSLDVSYEQYF,TGCGCCAGCAGCTTGGATGTTAGCTACGAGCAGTACTTC
TRBJ1-1,17,TRBD1,TRBV3-1,many,CASSQDPPQGARTEAFF,TGTGCCAGCAGCCAAGACCCCCCACAGGGGGCGCGAACTGAAGCTTTCTTT
TRBJ1-2,13,TRBD1,TRBV11-2,few,CASTLGTGYGYTF,TGTGCCAGCACCCTCGGGACAGGCTATGGCTACACCTTC